The 32 T cell receptor beta chains below were found in one sample sequenced in a study of regulatory T cells in long-lasting Graves disease (dated by TCRdb to 2020 to 2022). The method was multiplex PCR. Sequencing was carried out with an Illumina HiSeq 4000. CDR3 regions were amplified by Arm-PCR with iRepertoire HTBI primers to construct TCR beta libraries. TCRdb's own reprocessing of the public reads used fastp at Q25 and MiXCR and kept productive beta chains. Each entry is one CDR3 protein sequence, shown with its most common DNA and genes. The sample table contains 350,000 to 500,000 distinct CDR3 sequences; only one count was recorded for 14% of them. Of the sample, approximately 15% falls within the top ten clones. This specimen's time point label, interpreted: newly diagnosed GD, antithyroid drugs for less than 3 months. For both TCR sequencing and RNA sequencing, RNA was extracted from PBMCs using TRIzol.

The sample was also linked to a second study, of T cells in Graves' hyperthyroidism and ophthalmopathy.

The sample was peripheral blood mononuclear cells (PBMCs), taken at new diagnosis, from a patient treated with antithyroid drugs. Receptor source: a woman aged 45-65 years with Graves disease. Donor details come from another sample of the same person, matched by shared clones.

V usage is TRBV30 and J usage is TRBJ2-1; no firm D call. CDR3 length equals 14 residues. Deletions cut 6 bases from V and 0 bases from J, with 12 bases between. Looked up from germline, CDR1 is GTSNPN and CDR2 is SVGIG (reference sequence). DNA for the CDR3: TGTGCCTGCCTCGGGCTAATCTCCTACAATGAGCAGTTCTTC. It yields the protein CACLGLISYNEQFF.

This rearrangement joins TRBV12-3 or TRBV12-4 to TRBJ2-1, with D unclear. Between the trimmed V and J ends, which lost 6 bases and 10 bases, there was a span of 10 bases. The CDR3 extends over 11 amino acids. The chain's CDR3 is CASSPFKEQFF. CDR3 DNA: TGTGCCAGCAGCCCTTTTAAGGAGCAGTTCTTC.

The sample holds many counts of this clonotype. V gene TRBV2 combines with J gene TRBJ1-4; 11 positions agree with TRBD1. This CDR3 has 16 amino acids. Looked up from germline, CDR1 is SNHLY and CDR2 is FYNNEI. Trimming removed 7 bases from V and 0 bases from J; junction bases left unmatched: 4. The CDR3 DNA reads as TGTGCCAGCATTGGACAGGGGGCCGCAACTAATGAAAAACTGTTTTTT. Translated, it gives CASIGQGAATNEKLFF.

This clonotype was counted a few times. The rearrangement joins TRBV11-2 to TRBJ2-7, with D possibly matching TRBD2 (6 bases). Per the germline V gene, CDR1 is SGHAT and CDR2 is FQNNGV. The CDR3 has 15 residues. V shed 3 bases and J shed 1 base, with 13 bases lying between them. This CDR3 is CASSFGGRISYEQYF. The DNA for the CDR3 is TGTGCCAGCAGCTTCGGGGGAAGGATTTCCTACGAGCAGTACTTC.

This chain connects TRBV18 to TRBJ2-1; the match to TRBD2 covers 12 bases. The CDR3 is 14 residues long. Germline CDR1 KGHSH, CDR2 LQKENI. Trimming removed 5 bases from V and 9 bases from J; junction bases left unmatched: 5. The CDR3 loop is CASSTTSGSTEQFF. The CDR3 bases are TGTGCCAGCTCAACGACTAGCGGGAGCACTGAGCAGTTCTTC.

This clonotype was found many times. The CDR3 loop reads CSVVLAGELFF. The CDR3 DNA follows: TGCAGCGTCGTTCTCGCCGGGGAGCTGTTTTTT. The chain recombines TRBV29-1 with TRBJ2-2; D gene uncertain. The CDR3 is 11 amino acids. Trimming took off 6 bases at V and 6 bases at J, with 8 bases between the two ends. Per germline, CDR1 SQVTM and CDR2 ANQGSEA.

This clonotype was counted a few times. The V and J genes are TRBV12-3 or TRBV12-4 and TRBJ2-3, with no clear D. Trimming took off 2 bases at V and 2 bases at J, with 20 bases between the two ends. The CDR3 extends over 18 amino acids. In nucleotides, the CDR3 is TGTGCCAGCAGTTTAATGAAGGCTAGTTTCCGGGTCACAGATACGCAGTATTTT. It specifies CASSLMKASFRVTDTQYF.

This clonotype was found many times. The gene calls are TRBV6-1 and TRBJ2-5, with D perhaps TRBD1 (6 bases). The germline V and J ends were trimmed by 5 bases and 7 bases, with 14 bases remaining between them. CDR1 is MNHNS and CDR2 is SASEGT in the germline V gene. The CDR3 is 13 amino acids. This CDR3 is CASSPGVWVTQYF. CDR3 in DNA: TGTGCCAGCAGTCCAGGGGTGTGGGTGACCCAGTACTTC.

Ten or more counts support this clonotype. The gene calls are TRBV6-2 or TRBV6-3 and TRBJ2-7; 8 positions agree with TRBD2. With 3 bases clipped from V and 3 bases from J, the junction kept 4 bases outside the gene matches. CDR3 length: 14 residues. Germline V lookup: CDR1 MNHEY, CDR2 SVGEGT. CDR3 nucleotide sequence: TGTGCCAGCAGTTATGAAGCGGGAGTCTACGAGCAGTACTTC. It encodes CASSYEAGVYEQYF.

In this sample, this clonotype turned up many times. V is TRBV25-1 and J is TRBJ1-4; D is possibly TRBD1 (6 bases). V was pared by 3 bases and J by 5 bases, with 25 bases between. There are 19 residues in the CDR3. The germline gives CDR1 MGHDK, CDR2 SYGVNS. CDR3 loop: CASSELGAESVGRNEKLFF. CDR3 sequence (DNA): TGTGCCAGCAGTGAGCTGGGGGCAGAATCAGTCGGGCGGAATGAAAAACTGTTTTTT.

This chain joins TRBV19 and TRBJ2-7, with D possibly being TRBD2 (5 bases). This CDR3 spans 13 amino acids. Trimming pared 4 bases from V and 3 bases from J, leaving 10 bases between. CDR1 LNHDA and CDR2 SQIVND come from the germline V gene (reference sequence). DNA of the CDR3: TGTGCCAGTAGTAAGTTCGGAGGCTACGAGCAGTACTTC. Its translation: CASSKFGGYEQYF.

This clonotype has a count of ten or more. This rearrangement joins TRBV11-2 to TRBJ1-2; TRBD1 might be the D (5 bases). From germline, CDR1 is SGHAT and CDR2 FQNNGV. Trimming cost V 4 bases and J 5 bases, with 8 bases left between them. This CDR3 spans 12 amino acids. The CDR3 loop is CASSSAGYGYTF. The CDR3 nucleotides read TGTGCCAGCAGCTCAGCAGGGTATGGCTACACCTTC.

This clonotype was detected a few times. Sequence at one end of the junction differs from germline and may be a read error. This chain connects TRBV3-1 to TRBJ2-5; D is unresolved. This CDR3 spans 13 amino acids. Germline values: CDR1 LGHDT, CDR2 YNNKEL (reference sequence). CDR3 in DNA: TGTACCAGCAGCCAAGTCCTCCGTGAGACCCAGTACTTC. Translating it yields CTSSQVLRETQYF.

This clonotype was detected ten times or more. This rearrangement joins TRBV20-1 to TRBJ2-5, with 16 bases matching TRBD2. The CDR3 has 17 residues. The ends lost 5 bases at V and 1 base at J; junction bases unmatched: 7. CDR1 is DFQATT and CDR2 is SNEGSKA in the germline V gene (reference sequence). CDR3: CSARGTSGRGSQETQYF. CDR3 DNA: TGCAGTGCTCGCGGGACTAGCGGGAGGGGGTCCCAAGAGACCCAGTACTTC.

The genes are TRBV2 and TRBJ1-1; D possibly corresponds to TRBD1 (5 bases). The CDR3 contains 16 residues. Germline loops: CDR1 SNHLY, CDR2 FYNNEI. V was trimmed by 10 bases and J by 4 bases, leaving 25 bases between them. CDR3 region: CATLRDHSLTLTEAFF. CDR3 in DNA: TGTGCCACACTCAGGGACCACTCACTCACTCTCACTGAAGCTTTCTTT.

This clonotype was recorded at least ten times. V usage is TRBV30 and J usage is TRBJ1-2; D is unclear. CDR1 and CDR2 (germline): GTSNPN, SVGIG (reference sequence). Deletions cut 2 bases from V and 5 bases from J, with 12 bases between. The length of the CDR3 is 13 residues. Here the CDR3 DNA reads TGTGCCTGGAGTCGGAGGGCTTGGTATGGCTACACCTTC. Protein sequence: CAWSRRAWYGYTF.

CDR3 loop: CASSPPQGANTGELFF. In DNA form, the CDR3 reads TGTGCCAGCTCACCACCGCAAGGGGCGAACACCGGGGAGCTGTTTTTT. V and J are TRBV18 and TRBJ2-2, with a possible D match to TRBD1 (5 bases). Trimming pared 0 bases from V and 0 bases from J, leaving 8 bases between. The CDR3 extends over 16 amino acids. Looked up from germline, CDR1 is KGHSH and CDR2 is LQKENI.

The table lists this clonotype with a few counts. The rearrangement uses TRBV5-1 and TRBJ2-5; TRBD2 matches at 8 bases. CDR3 length: 17 amino acids. After removal of 0 bases from V and 2 bases from J, the junction contained 9 bases not matched to a gene. Germline loops: CDR1 SGHRS, CDR2 YFSETQ. The CDR3 loop reads CASSLASGVAGQETQYF. CDR3 nucleotides: TGCGCCAGCAGCTTGGCCTCGGGGGTAGCGGGACAAGAGACCCAGTACTTC.

The V call is TRBV5-1, the J call TRBJ1-1; D is perhaps TRBD1 (5 bases). Trimming took 0 bases from V and 4 from J, leaving 10 bases between them. The V gene's germline CDR1 is SGHRS and CDR2 YFSETQ. The CDR3 runs to 14 residues. The CDR3 region is CASSLAGGTTEAFF. As DNA, the CDR3 is TGCGCCAGCAGCTTGGCCGGGGGTACCACTGAAGCTTTCTTT.

This clonotype was observed a handful of times. The rearrangement joins TRBV7-9 to TRBJ2-1, with 10 bases matching TRBD2. V was clipped by 4 bases and J by 7 bases; unmatched bases: 7. This CDR3 is built from 15 residues. In germline, CDR1 is SEHNR, CDR2 FQNEAQ (reference sequence). CDR3 bases: TGTGCCAGCAGCTCTCCGGGACTAGCGTCGAATGAGCAGTTCTTC. Amino acid sequence: CASSSPGLASNEQFF.

The gene calls are TRBV19 and TRBJ1-5, with D possibly being TRBD1 (5 bases). V was trimmed by 7 bases and J by 5 bases, leaving 18 bases between them. Germline loops: CDR1 LNHDA, CDR2 SQIVND (reference sequence). This CDR3 is 15 amino acids long. CDR3 residues: CASTAPGGRYQPQHF. The CDR3 region has the DNA TGTGCCAGTACCGCACCGGGGGGTCGATATCAGCCCCAGCATTTT.

This clonotype was seen repeatedly, ten times or more. This chain joins TRBV3-1 and TRBJ1-1; 7 positions agree with TRBD1. In germline, CDR1 is LGHDT, CDR2 YNNKEL (reference sequence). Trimming took 4 bases from V and 6 from J; bases not matched to a gene: 5. This CDR3 is 13 amino acids long. CDR3 DNA: TGTGCCAGCAGCCGAGACAGGGCGCCTGAAGCTTTCTTT. Its protein is CASSRDRAPEAFF.

This clonotype showed up many times. For the CDR3, the DNA is TGCGCCAGCAGCTCCACTACTAGCGGGAGGGGCGCAGATACGCAGTATTTT. It translates to CASSSTTSGRGADTQYF. This chain connects TRBV5-1 to TRBJ2-3; 13 nucleotides match TRBD2. This CDR3 has 17 amino acids. CDR1 SGHRS and CDR2 YFSETQ come from the germline V gene. V trimming: 3 bases; J trimming: 4 bases; junction bases outside the gene matches: 8.

This clonotype was picked up many times. This chain uses TRBV5-1 with TRBJ2-1; possibly TRBD2 for D (6 bases). The CDR3 covers 16 residues. CDR1 SGHRS and CDR2 YFSETQ come from the germline V gene. The V gene lost 5 bases and the J gene lost 0 bases, with 15 bases spanning the gap. DNA of the CDR3: TGCGCCAGCAGGTTACCTGGCGGGACCTCCTACAATGAGCAGTTCTTC. The encoded protein is CASRLPGGTSYNEQFF.

A note on this clonotype: The CDR3 carries no conserved terminal phenylalanine or tryptophan, so it likely arises from a read error. The chain carries TRBV18 and TRBJ2-1; TRBD1 matches 7 bases. Trimming removed 3 bases from V and 3 bases from J; junction bases left unmatched: 8. The CDR3 consists of 16 residues. Germline V lookup: CDR1 KGHSH, CDR2 LQKENI. CDR3 nucleotide sequence: TGTGCCAGCTCACCCTTCGGGACAGCGAACTACAATGAGCAGTTCTCC. Protein sequence: CASSPFGTANYNEQFS.

The table lists this clonotype with many counts. The chain recombines TRBV6-1 with TRBJ1-2; D is undetermined. This CDR3 comprises 13 residues. V was trimmed by 6 bases and J by 7 bases, leaving 15 bases between them. Germline CDR1 MNHNS, CDR2 SASEGT. CDR3 region: CASSRFPGRGYTF. The CDR3 nucleotides read TGTGCCAGCAGCCGCTTCCCCGGACGTGGCTACACCTTC.

There are many counts of this clonotype. The J gene is TRBJ2-7, the V gene TRBV2; TRBD2 matches 9 bases. The CDR3 loop spans 16 amino acids. Germline trimming cut 0 bases from V and 4 bases from J; bases unmatched to any gene: 7. Germline CDR1 is SNHLY and CDR2 is FYNNEI. The CDR3 DNA is TGTGCCAGCAGTGAAGCGCGCGGGAGGGCCTCTTACGAGCAGTACTTC. It yields the protein CASSEARGRASYEQYF.

This clonotype has a count of ten or more. The chain couples TRBV9 to TRBJ2-1, with TRBD2 matching 13 bases. The CDR3 extends over 19 amino acids. V shed 3 bases and J 1 base; nucleotides not matched to a gene: 10. Germline V gene lookup returns CDR1 SGDLS and CDR2 YYNGEE. CDR3: CASSDGTSGAQGSYNEQFF. The CDR3 nucleotides are TGTGCCAGCAGCGACGGGACTAGCGGGGCCCAAGGTTCCTACAATGAGCAGTTCTTC.

This clonotype has just one count. A read error may explain this, as a much larger clone is one base away. The V and J genes are TRBV6-2 or TRBV6-3 and TRBJ1-1; no definite D call. Germline V gene data show CDR1 as MNHEY and CDR2 as SVGEGT. CDR3 length: 16 residues. The V end lost 5 bases, the J end lost 3 bases, and 19 bases lay between the germline ends. Here the CDR3 reads CASSPPLVRRDTEAFF. DNA of the CDR3: TGTGCCAGCAGTCCACCGTTGGTACGGCGGGACACTGAAGCTTTCTTT.

The sample holds many counts of this clonotype. The rearrangement uses TRBV2 and TRBJ2-7, with D hard to call. The V gene lost 1 base and the J gene lost 0 bases, with 7 bases spanning the gap. Germline V gene sequence: CDR1 SNHLY, CDR2 FYNNEI. The CDR3 is 14 residues long. CDR3 coding DNA: TGTGCCAGCAGTGAAGACGGGTACTCCTACGAGCAGTACTTC. Translated: CASSEDGYSYEQYF.

This clonotype was counted between two and nine times. The chain combines TRBV19 with TRBJ2-7; 8 positions match TRBD2. This CDR3 contains 13 residues. V was clipped by 7 bases and J by 5 bases; unmatched bases: 7. The germline gives CDR1 LNHDA, CDR2 SQIVND (reference sequence). DNA of the CDR3: TGTGCCAGTAAGAGCGGGAGTGGGGACGAGCAGTACTTC. As protein: CASKSGSGDEQYF.

CDR3 loop: CASSYEGTANTGELFF. The CDR3 nucleotides read TGTGCCAGCAGTTACGAAGGGACAGCGAACACCGGGGAGCTGTTTTTT. The chain links TRBV6-9 to TRBJ2-2; 7 bases map to TRBD1. The V segment lost 3 bases and the J segment 0 bases; nucleotides outside the gene matches: 4. Germline lookup yields CDR1 MNHGY and CDR2 SVAAGI. CDR3 length: 16 amino acids.